This T cell receptor beta chain appears in the sequencing data of a study of T cell responses to AZD1222 COVID-19 vaccine. The protocol was immunoSEQ multiplex PCR, while the TCRdb copy is restricted to in-frame clones and leaves out a portion. The data show fewer than 130,000 clones, with around 94% seen just once and under 2.5% held by the top ten. Germline V gene lookup returns CDR1 MNHEY and CDR2 SVGAGI. This CDR3 region has 15 residues. Between the trimmed V and J ends, which lost 7 bases and 0 bases, there was a span of 15 bases. This clonotype originated in an adult in good health. Material: peripheral blood, obtained on day 0 of AZD1222 vaccination. The chain recombines TRBV6-5 with TRBJ1-1, with D uncertain. CDR3 sequence: CASTPPGSVNTEAFF. The DNA of the CDR3 is TGTGCCAGCACCCCTCCGGGGTCGGTGAACACTGAAGCTTTCTTT.